This T cell receptor beta chain was recovered during a study of shared clonotypes between healthy human individuals. When replicate PCRs were run on unsorted PBMC, they used about 300 ng DNA, approximately 30,000 T cell genomes. Sequenced by immunoSEQ multiplex PCR; TCRdb stores in-frame clones only, minus some. The profile shows more than 450,000 clones, 75% to 85% of them singletons. V shed 6 bases and J 0 bases; nucleotides not matched to a gene: 3. From germline, CDR1 is KGHSH and CDR2 LQKENI. The CDR3 runs to 14 residues. V gene TRBV18 combines with J gene TRBJ1-1, with 8 nucleotides matching TRBD1. The source of this sequence is a woman aged 40 to 50 in good health. Some clones in this sample may be carry-over from other donors' samples. The sample comprised PBMCs. The CDR3 spells CASSAGQVNTEAFF. The CDR3 coding sequence is TGTGCCAGCTCGGCGGGACAGGTGAACACTGAAGCTTTCTTT.